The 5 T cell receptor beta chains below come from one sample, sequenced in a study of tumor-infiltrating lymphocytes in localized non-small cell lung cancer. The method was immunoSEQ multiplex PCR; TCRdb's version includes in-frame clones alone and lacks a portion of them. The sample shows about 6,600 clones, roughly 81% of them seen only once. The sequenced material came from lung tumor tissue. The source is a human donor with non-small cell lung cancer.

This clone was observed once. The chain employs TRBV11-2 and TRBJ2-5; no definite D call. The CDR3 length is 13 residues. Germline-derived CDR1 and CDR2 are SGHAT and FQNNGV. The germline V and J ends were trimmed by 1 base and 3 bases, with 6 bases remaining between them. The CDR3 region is CASSLGVKETQYF. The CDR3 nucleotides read TGTGCCAGCAGCTTAGGGGTGAAAGAGACCCAGTACTTC.

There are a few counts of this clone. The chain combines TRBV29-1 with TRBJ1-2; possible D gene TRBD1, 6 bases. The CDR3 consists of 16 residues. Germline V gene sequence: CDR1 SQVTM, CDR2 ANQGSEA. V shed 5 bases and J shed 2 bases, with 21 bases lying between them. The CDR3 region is CSVSQLRGGTNYGYTF. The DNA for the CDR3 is TGCAGCGTTTCCCAGCTCAGAGGGGGTACGAACTATGGCTACACCTTC.

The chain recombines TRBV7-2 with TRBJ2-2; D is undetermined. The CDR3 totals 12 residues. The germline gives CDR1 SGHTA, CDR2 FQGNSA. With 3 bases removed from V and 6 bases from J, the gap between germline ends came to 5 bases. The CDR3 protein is CASSFISGELFF. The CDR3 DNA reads TGTGCCAGCAGCTTTATTTCCGGGGAGCTGTTTTTT.

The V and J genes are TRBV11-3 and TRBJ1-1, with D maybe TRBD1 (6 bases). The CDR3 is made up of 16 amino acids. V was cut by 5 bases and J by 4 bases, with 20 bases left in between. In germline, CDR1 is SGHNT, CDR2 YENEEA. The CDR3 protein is CASSALRGAHSTEAFF. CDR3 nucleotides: TGTGCCAGCAGCGCTCTTAGGGGGGCGCACAGCACTGAAGCTTTCTTT.

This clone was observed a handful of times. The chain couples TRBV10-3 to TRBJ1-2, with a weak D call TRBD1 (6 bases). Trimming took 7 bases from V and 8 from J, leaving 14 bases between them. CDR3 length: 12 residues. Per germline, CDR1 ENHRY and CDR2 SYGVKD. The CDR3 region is CAINPGGGGYTF. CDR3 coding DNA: TGTGCCATCAACCCTGGTGGGGGCGGCTACACCTTC.